This passage covers 23 T cell receptor beta chains from one sample sequenced in a study of blood T cells in healthy people across ages. Then a second PCR, running roughly 6 to 11 cycles, was carried out with a sample-barcoded 5' primer and a J-beta primer mix. Each CDR3 protein is one row after TCRdb ran MiXCR on the 5' RACE reads. The sample holds roughly 900,000 distinct CDR3 sequences, more than 25% seen once. The specimen sequenced was blood. Source of these receptors: an elderly woman in good health.

As regards this clonotype: A junction boundary mismatches the germline segment, possibly from a read error. The gene calls are TRBV14 and TRBJ1-2, with D unclear. Germline values: CDR1 SGHDN, CDR2 FVKESK. The CDR3 runs 13 residues. CDR3 DNA sequence: TGTGCCTGCAGCCAAGATGGGGTCGGTGGCTACACCTTC. Its protein product is CACSQDGVGGYTF.

In this sample, this clonotype turned up a few times. The chain carries TRBV4-3 and TRBJ1-1; TRBD1 is a possible D gene (5 bases). Trimming cost V 4 bases and J 1 base, with 25 bases left between them. Germline loops: CDR1 LGHNA, CDR2 YSLEER. CDR3 length equals 19 residues. As DNA, the CDR3 is TGCGCCAGCAGCCCTAGGTATGGGGACTTAGCAGGTGAGAACACTGAAGCTTTCTTT. The encoded protein is CASSPRYGDLAGENTEAFF.

This sequence joins TRBV7-9 and TRBJ1-5; no firm D call. V lost 1 base and J lost 10, with 11 bases in between. Germline V gives CDR1 SEHNR, CDR2 FQNEAQ (reference sequence). The CDR3 covers 13 residues. CDR3 sequence: CASSLVGLGPQHF. The CDR3 nucleotides read TGTGCCAGCAGCTTAGTGGGGTTAGGACCCCAGCATTTT. Variable domain in full (rest from reference TRBV7-9 and TRBJ1-5): DTGVSQNPRHKITKRGQNVTFRCDPISEHNRLYWYRQTLGQGPEFLTYFQNEAQLEKSRLLSDRFSAERPKGSFSTLEIQRTEQGDSAMYLCASSLVGLGPQHFGDGTRLSIL.

The DNA for the CDR3 is TGCGCCAGCAGCTCCCCTGGGAGTGCTGAAGCTTTCTTT. As protein: CASSSPGSAEAFF. V usage is TRBV5-1 and J usage is TRBJ1-1; unclear D gene. V was clipped by 3 bases and J by 6 bases, with 12 bases between them. CDR3 length: 13 amino acids. Germline CDR1 reads SGHRS; CDR2 reads YFSETQ. The entire variable domain, with the rest obtained from reference TRBV5-1 and TRBJ1-1, is as follows: KAGVTQTPRYLIKTRGQQVTLSCSPISGHRSVSWYQQTPGQGLQFLFEYFSETQRNKGNFPGRFSGRQFSNSRSEMNVSTLELGDSALYLCASSSPGSAEAFFGQGTRLTVV.

Many counts were recorded for this clonotype. V is TRBV21-1 and J is TRBJ2-5; the DNA was not used to check the table's D call, TRBD1. TRBV21-1 is a recognized pseudogene. The CDR3 extends over 15 amino acids. CDR3 amino acids: CASSKGQGAIETQYF. The CDR3 DNA follows: TGTGCCAGCAGCAAAGGACAGGGGGCGATAGAGACCCAGTACTTC.

This clonotype has ten or more counts. The chain is built from TRBV20-1 and TRBJ2-3; weak D call: TRBD2 (7 bases). In germline, CDR1 is DFQATT, CDR2 SNEGSKA (reference sequence). V was cut by 2 bases and J by 4 bases, with 10 bases left in between. The CDR3 has 13 amino acids. Here the CDR3 DNA reads TGCAGTGCTAGATGGGGGGGCGCAGATACGCAGTATTTT. Its protein is CSARWGGADTQYF.

This clonotype was counted at least ten times. V usage is TRBV28 and J usage is TRBJ2-5, with 8 positions matching TRBD2. Germline V gene data show CDR1 as MDHEN and CDR2 as SYDVKM. V was clipped by 6 bases and J by 1 base; unmatched bases: 7. The CDR3 has 15 amino acids. CDR3 DNA sequence: TGTGCCAGCAGCACCGGGGGGGGCCTCCAAGAGACCCAGTACTTC. It encodes CASSTGGGLQETQYF. Using reference TRBV28 and TRBJ2-5 for the parts outside the CDR3, the full variable domain is DVKVTQSSRYLVKRTGEKVFLECVQDMDHENMFWYRQDPGLGLRLIYFSYDVKMKEKGDIPEGYSVSREKKERFSLILESASTNQTSMYLCASSTGGGLQETQYFGPGTRLLVL.

Worth noting for this clonotype: A much larger clone lies a single base off, so this may be a read error. This sequence joins TRBV5-1 and TRBJ2-3; 8 bases are shared with TRBD2. The CDR3 has 15 amino acids. Germline V CDR1 and CDR2: SGHRS, YFSETQ. The CDR3 spells CAGSLERGPTDTQYF. CDR3 bases: TGCGCCGGCAGCTTGGAGCGGGGGCCCACAGATACGCAGTATTTT.

CDR3 sequence: CASSLDRGGQFF. The CDR3 bases are TGTGCCAGCAGCTTAGATCGTGGTGGGCAGTTCTTC. The chain has TRBV11-2 and TRBJ2-1; D is unresolved. V was shortened by 0 bases and J by 12 bases, with 9 bases between the two germline ends. Germline V lookup: CDR1 SGHAT, CDR2 FQNNGV. The CDR3 extends over 12 amino acids.

This clonotype was recorded many times. This sequence joins TRBV7-9 and TRBJ2-7; no clear D. Trimming removed 6 bases at V and 3 bases at J, with 12 bases between. Germline loops: CDR1 SEHNR, CDR2 FQNEAQ (reference sequence). The CDR3 contains 13 residues. CDR3 in DNA: TGTGCCAGCAGTCCCGGTAGGTACTACGAGCAGTACTTC. Protein sequence: CASSPGRYYEQYF.

The rearrangement links TRBV4-3 to TRBJ2-1, with TRBD2 as a possible D gene (6 bases). CDR3 length equals 15 residues. Germline V gene lookup returns CDR1 LGHNA and CDR2 YSLEER. The V gene lost 0 bases and the J gene lost 13 bases, with 19 bases spanning the gap. The CDR3 protein is CASSQEWRGAETQFF. The CDR3 DNA is TGCGCCAGCAGCCAAGAGTGGCGGGGTGCCGAGACCCAGTTCTTC.

This clonotype was picked up one time. DNA of the CDR3: TGTGCCAGCAGCCAACCGCCAGGCATGAACACTGAAGCTTTCTTT. Amino acid sequence: CASSQPPGMNTEAFF. The chain links TRBV16 to TRBJ1-1, with D unclear. Germline V gene data show CDR1 as KGHSY and CDR2 as FQNENV. This CDR3 region has 15 residues. Trimming removed 2 bases from V and 0 bases from J, with 10 bases in between. The whole variable domain, remainder taken from reference TRBV16 and TRBJ1-1, is GEEVAQTPKHLVRGEGQKAKLYCAPIKGHSYVFWYQQVLKNEFKFLISFQNENVFDETGMPKERFSAKCLPNSPCSLEIQATKLEDSAVYFCASSQPPGMNTEAFFGQGTRLTVV.

The chain recombines TRBV10-2 with TRBJ2-2; 7 bases match TRBD2. CDR3 size: 16 residues. Looked up from germline, CDR1 is WSHSY and CDR2 is SAAADI. V was clipped by 6 bases and J by 3 bases; unmatched bases: 10. CDR3 coding DNA: TGCGCCAGCAGGCCCCTCGGGGGGAGGGACACCGGGGAGCTGTTTTTT. Translating it yields CASRPLGGRDTGELFF.

This clonotype was picked up many times. The J gene is TRBJ2-5, the V gene TRBV20-1, with a tentative D call TRBD1 (6 bases). CDR1 and CDR2 from the germline V gene are DFQATT and SNEGSKA (reference sequence). CDR3 length: 13 amino acids. V gave up 4 bases and J gave up 1 base, with 10 bases separating them. The chain's CDR3 is CSATRTAQETQYF. DNA of the CDR3: TGCAGTGCTACAAGGACAGCCCAAGAGACCCAGTACTTC.

This clonotype was recorded only once. With a much larger clone just one base away, this may be a read error. The rearrangement joins TRBV5-5 to TRBJ1-2; D unresolved. The germline CDR1 and CDR2 sequences are SGHKS and YYEKEE (reference sequence). The length of the CDR3 is 15 residues. The CDR3 loop is CASSLDWAEFYGHTF. CDR3 bases: TGTGCCAGCAGCCTAGACTGGGCAGAATTCTATGGCCACACCTTC.

Many counts were recorded for this clonotype. The chain couples TRBV9 to TRBJ2-5; 8 bases map to TRBD2. CDR3 length equals 15 residues. V lost 0 bases, J lost 3 bases, and 4 bases stayed unmatched. Germline V gives CDR1 SGDLS, CDR2 YYNGEE. The CDR3 here is CASSVGGSGEETQYF. The CDR3 DNA sequence: TGTGCCAGCAGCGTAGGGGGTAGCGGGGAAGAGACCCAGTACTTC.

This clonotype came up many times. V gene TRBV14 combines with J gene TRBJ2-3; a weak D match, TRBD2 (5 bases). This CDR3 spans 14 amino acids. CDR1 is SGHDN and CDR2 is FVKESK in the germline V gene. V shed 2 bases and J shed 3 bases, with 9 bases lying between them. CDR3 protein: CASSQFRGTDTQYF. Written as DNA, the CDR3 is TGTGCCAGCAGCCAATTCCGGGGTACAGATACGCAGTATTTT.

Worth noting for this clonotype: A much more abundant neighbour one base away suggests this may be a read error. The rearrangement joins TRBV6-9 to TRBJ2-1, with D uncertain. V was shortened by 2 bases and J by 13 bases, with 24 bases between the two germline ends. The CDR3 has 16 residues. Germline assignment: CDR1 MNHGY and CDR2 SVAAGI. For the CDR3, the DNA is TGTGCCAGCAGTTATAGTGGGCCTTCCCAGCCAGAGACCCAGTTCTTC. Its translation is CASSYSGPSQPETQFF.

This clonotype was counted only a few times. Possible read error: a much larger clone is one base away. This chain joins TRBV4-2 and TRBJ2-3; TRBD2 agrees at 10 bases. This CDR3 has 17 amino acids. Per germline, CDR1 LGHNA and CDR2 YNFKEQ. Trimming took 4 bases from V and 3 from J; bases not matched to a gene: 10. The CDR3 sequence: CASSPDRASGGTDTQYF. Written as DNA, the CDR3 is TGTGCCAGCAGCCCAGATCGGGCTAGCGGGGGAACAGATACGCAGTATTTT.

This clonotype was observed at least ten times. The chain is built from TRBV6-5 and TRBJ2-3, with 12 bases aligning to TRBD2. This CDR3 spans 14 amino acids. Germline CDR1 MNHEY, CDR2 SVGAGI. V shed 7 bases and J 3 bases; nucleotides not matched to a gene: 2. CDR3 residues: CASTLAGGTDTQYF. In DNA, the CDR3 is TGTGCCAGCACCCTAGCGGGGGGGACAGATACGCAGTATTTT.

This clonotype was seen at least ten times. V usage is TRBV7-2 and J usage is TRBJ2-5; 9 bases are a match to TRBD2. This CDR3 has 15 amino acids. Germline V CDR1 and CDR2: SGHTA, FQGNSA. J was trimmed by 1 base and V by 0 bases; bases with no gene match: 0. The CDR3 DNA reads as TGTGCCAGCAGCTTAGCGCGGGGGGGCCAAGAGACCCAGTACTTC. It encodes CASSLARGGQETQYF.

The CDR3 coding sequence is TGTGCCAGCGACTTAGAACGGGTCAGCTCCTACAATGAGCAGTTCTTC. Residues: CASDLERVSSYNEQFF. V gene TRBV7-9 combines with J gene TRBJ2-1; D gene unclear. Trimming stripped 8 bases from V and 0 bases from J, with 17 bases between. Germline CDR1 and CDR2: SEHNR and FQNEAQ (reference sequence). The CDR3 is 16 residues long.

This clonotype was observed a single time. A much larger clone lies one base from this, so it may be a read error. The chain links TRBV6-5 to TRBJ2-1; D unresolved. V was cut by 1 base and J by 2 bases, with 9 bases left in between. Germline CDR1 reads MNHEY; CDR2 reads SVGAGI. The CDR3 has 15 amino acids. This CDR3 is CASSYLVTTYNEQFF. CDR3 nucleotides: TGTGCCAGCAGTTACTTGGTCACCACCTACAATGAGCAGTTCTTC.